The 2 T cell receptor beta chains below were found in one sample sequenced in a study of CXCR3-negative and CXCR3-positive naive CD8 T cells. These receptors have no identified antigens. Points from the study as a whole: CXCR3-expressing naive cells carried TRB CDR3s more hydrophobic than those of CXCR3-negative naive cells.

The study made its TRB cDNA libraries by 5' RACE, adding UMI labels. TCRdb re-called the 5' RACE reads; one entry per CDR3 protein, DNA not given. The table lists around 130,000 distinct CDR3 sequences. Material for sequencing was naive CXCR3+ CD8+ T cells from blood. The subset: CD45RO-CCR7+CD27+CD95- naive CD8+ T cells expressing CXCR3 (TNR3+). These receptors were obtained from a human donor in good health. Some clones in this sample may be carry-over from other donors' samples.

The chain employs TRBV4-1 and TRBJ1-1. Germline CDR1 and CDR2: MGHRA and YSYEKL. The CDR3 is 16 amino acids. The CDR3 loop reads CASSQFSRFLNTEAFF.

The rearrangement links TRBV4-1 to TRBJ2-7; the TCRdb call, TRBD1, lacks DNA for checking. Looked up from germline, CDR1 is MGHRA and CDR2 is YSYEKL. There are 16 residues in the CDR3. CDR3 region: CASSQDPHGGDYEQYF.